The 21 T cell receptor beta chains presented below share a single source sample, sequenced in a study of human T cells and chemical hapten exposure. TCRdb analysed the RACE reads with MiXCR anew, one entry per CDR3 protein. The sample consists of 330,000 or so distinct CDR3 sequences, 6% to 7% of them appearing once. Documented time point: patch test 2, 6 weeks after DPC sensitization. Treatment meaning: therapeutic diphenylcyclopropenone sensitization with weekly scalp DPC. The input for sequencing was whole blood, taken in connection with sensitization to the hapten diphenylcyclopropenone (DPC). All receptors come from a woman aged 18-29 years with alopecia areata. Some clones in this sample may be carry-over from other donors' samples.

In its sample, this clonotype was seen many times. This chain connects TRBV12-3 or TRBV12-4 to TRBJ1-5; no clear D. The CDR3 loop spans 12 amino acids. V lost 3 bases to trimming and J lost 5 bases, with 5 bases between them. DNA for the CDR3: TGTGCCAGCAGTTTTATCGATCAGCCCCAGCATTTT. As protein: CASSFIDQPQHF.

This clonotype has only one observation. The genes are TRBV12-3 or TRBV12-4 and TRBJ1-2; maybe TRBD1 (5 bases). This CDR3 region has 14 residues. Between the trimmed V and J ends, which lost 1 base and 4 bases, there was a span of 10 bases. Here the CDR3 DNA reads TGTGCCAGCAGTTTAGGTGCCAGGGTCTATGGCTACACCTTC. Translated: CASSLGARVYGYTF.

The CDR3 DNA reads TGCGCCAGCAGCTTATCCCTGACTAGCACAGATACGCAGTATTTT. Protein: CASSLSLTSTDTQYF. This chain connects TRBV5-1 to TRBJ2-3; no definite D call. In germline, CDR1 is SGHRS, CDR2 YFSETQ. V was shortened by 2 bases and J by 0 bases, with 10 bases between the two germline ends. This CDR3 is built from 15 residues.

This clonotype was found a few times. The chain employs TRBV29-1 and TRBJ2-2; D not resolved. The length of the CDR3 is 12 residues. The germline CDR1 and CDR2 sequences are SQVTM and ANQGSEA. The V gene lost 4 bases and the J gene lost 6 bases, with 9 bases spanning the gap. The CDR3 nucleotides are TGCAGCGTTGTACACGTCTCCGGGGAGCTGTTTTTT. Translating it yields CSVVHVSGELFF.

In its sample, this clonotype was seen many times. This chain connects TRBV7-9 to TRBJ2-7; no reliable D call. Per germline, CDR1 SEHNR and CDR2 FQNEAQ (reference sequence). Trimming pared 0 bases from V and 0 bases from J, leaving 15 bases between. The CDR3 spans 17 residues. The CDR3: CASSLAEIGIASYEQYF. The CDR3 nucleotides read TGTGCCAGCAGCTTAGCCGAGATAGGAATAGCCTCCTACGAGCAGTACTTC.

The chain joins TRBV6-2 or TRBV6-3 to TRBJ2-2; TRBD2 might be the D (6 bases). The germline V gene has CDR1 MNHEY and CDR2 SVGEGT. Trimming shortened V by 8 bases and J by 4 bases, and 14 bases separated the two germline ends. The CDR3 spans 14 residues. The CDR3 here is CASGSGRSTGELFF. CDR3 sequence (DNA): TGTGCCAGCGGGAGCGGGCGAAGCACCGGGGAGCTGTTTTTT.

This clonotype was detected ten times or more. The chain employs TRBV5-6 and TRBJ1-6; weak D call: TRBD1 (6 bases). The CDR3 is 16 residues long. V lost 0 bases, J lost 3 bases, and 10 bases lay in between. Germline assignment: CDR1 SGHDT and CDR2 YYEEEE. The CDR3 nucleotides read TGTGCCAGCAGCTTGGAGGGGGTCCGCTATAATTCACCCCTCCACTTT. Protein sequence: CASSLEGVRYNSPLHF.

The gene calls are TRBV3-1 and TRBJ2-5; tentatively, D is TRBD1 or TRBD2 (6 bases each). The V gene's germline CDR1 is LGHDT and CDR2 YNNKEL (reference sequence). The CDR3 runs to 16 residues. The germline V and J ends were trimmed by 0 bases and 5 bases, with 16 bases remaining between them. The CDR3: CASSQENGGQYETQYF. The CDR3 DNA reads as TGTGCCAGCAGCCAAGAGAATGGGGGGCAGTACGAGACCCAGTACTTC.

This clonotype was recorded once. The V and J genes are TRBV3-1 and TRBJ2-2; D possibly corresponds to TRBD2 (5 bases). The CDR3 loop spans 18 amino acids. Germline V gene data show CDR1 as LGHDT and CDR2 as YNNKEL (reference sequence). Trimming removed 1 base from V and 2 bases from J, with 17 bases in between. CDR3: CASSQVLESLANTGELFF. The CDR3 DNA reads TGTGCCAGCAGCCAAGTACTAGAGTCGTTAGCAAACACCGGGGAGCTGTTTTTT. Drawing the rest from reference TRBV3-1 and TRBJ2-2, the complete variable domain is DTAVSQTPKYLVTQMGNDKSIKCEQNLGHDTMYWYKQDSKKFLKIMFSYNNKELIINETVPNRFSPKSPDKAHLNLHINSLELGDSAVYFCASSQVLESLANTGELFFGEGSRLTVL.

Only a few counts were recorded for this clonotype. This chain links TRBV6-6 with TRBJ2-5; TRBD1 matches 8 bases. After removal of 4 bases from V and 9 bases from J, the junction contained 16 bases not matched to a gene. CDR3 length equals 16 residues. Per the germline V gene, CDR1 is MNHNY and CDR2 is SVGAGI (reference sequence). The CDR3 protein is CASSSTTGAVSSAQYF. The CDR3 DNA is TGTGCCAGCAGTTCCACGACAGGGGCCGTCTCGTCGGCCCAGTACTTC.

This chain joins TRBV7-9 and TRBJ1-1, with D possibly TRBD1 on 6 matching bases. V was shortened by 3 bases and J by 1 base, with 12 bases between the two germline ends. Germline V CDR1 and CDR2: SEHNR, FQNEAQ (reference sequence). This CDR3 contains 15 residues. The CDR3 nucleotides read TGTGCCAGCAGCTTGGCGGACAGAAAGAACACTGAAGCTTTCTTT. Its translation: CASSLADRKNTEAFF.

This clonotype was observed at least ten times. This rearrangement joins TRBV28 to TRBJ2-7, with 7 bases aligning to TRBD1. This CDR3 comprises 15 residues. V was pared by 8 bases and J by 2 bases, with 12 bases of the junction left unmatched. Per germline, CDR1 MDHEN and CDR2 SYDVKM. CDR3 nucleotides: TGTGCCAGCTATCCTGGACAGGCGATAACCTACGAGCAGTACTTC. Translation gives CASYPGQAITYEQYF.

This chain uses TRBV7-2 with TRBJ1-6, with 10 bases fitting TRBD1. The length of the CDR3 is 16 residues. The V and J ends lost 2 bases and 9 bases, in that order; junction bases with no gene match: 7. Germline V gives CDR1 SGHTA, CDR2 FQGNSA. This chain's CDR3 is CASSLRGDRGTSPLHF. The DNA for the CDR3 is TGTGCCAGCAGCTTAAGAGGGGACAGGGGCACTTCACCCCTCCACTTT.

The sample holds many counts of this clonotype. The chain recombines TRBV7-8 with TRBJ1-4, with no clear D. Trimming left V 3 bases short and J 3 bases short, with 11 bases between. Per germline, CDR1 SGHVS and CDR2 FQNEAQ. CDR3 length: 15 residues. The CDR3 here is CASSLMSGSNEKLFF. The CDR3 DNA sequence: TGTGCCAGCAGCTTGATGTCAGGATCTAATGAAAAACTGTTTTTT.

CDR3 DNA: TGTGCCAGCACCGATGGGGGGAGCTATGGCTACACCTTC. Its protein is CASTDGGSYGYTF. The V gene is TRBV11-2, the J gene TRBJ1-2; tentative D call: TRBD1 (5 bases). The CDR3 is made up of 13 amino acids. Germline values: CDR1 SGHAT, CDR2 FQNNGV. Trimming shortened V by 7 bases and J by 4 bases, and 13 bases separated the two germline ends. The whole variable domain, filled in from reference TRBV11-2 and TRBJ1-2, reads EAGVAQSPRYKIIEKRQSVAFWCNPISGHATLYWYQQILGQGPKLLIQFQNNGVVDDSQLPKDRFSAERLKGVDSTLKIQPAKLEDSAVYLCASTDGGSYGYTFGSGTRLTVV.

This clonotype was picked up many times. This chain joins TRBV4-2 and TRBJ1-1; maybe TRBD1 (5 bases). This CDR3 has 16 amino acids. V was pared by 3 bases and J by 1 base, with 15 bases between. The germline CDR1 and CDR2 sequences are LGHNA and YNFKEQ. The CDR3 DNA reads TGTGCCAGCAGCCAGGTCCCGGGACGTACGAACACTGAAGCTTTCTTT. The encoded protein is CASSQVPGRTNTEAFF.

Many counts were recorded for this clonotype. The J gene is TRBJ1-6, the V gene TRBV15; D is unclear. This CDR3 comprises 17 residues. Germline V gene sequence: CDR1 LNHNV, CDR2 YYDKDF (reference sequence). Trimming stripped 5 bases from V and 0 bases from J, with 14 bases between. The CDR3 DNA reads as TGTGCCACCAGCCCCCGGACCACCTCCTCCTATAATTCACCCCTCCACTTT. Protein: CATSPRTTSSYNSPLHF.

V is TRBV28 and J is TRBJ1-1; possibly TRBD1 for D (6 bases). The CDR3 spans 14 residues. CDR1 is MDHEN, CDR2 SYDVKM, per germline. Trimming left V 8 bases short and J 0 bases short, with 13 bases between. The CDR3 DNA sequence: TGTGCCAGCCGGACAGAAAGTATGAACACTGAAGCTTTCTTT. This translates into CASRTESMNTEAFF.

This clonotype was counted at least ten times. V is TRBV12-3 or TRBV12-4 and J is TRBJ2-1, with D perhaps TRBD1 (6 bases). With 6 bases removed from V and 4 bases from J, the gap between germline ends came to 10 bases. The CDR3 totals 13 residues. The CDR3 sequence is CASRPGDYNEQFF. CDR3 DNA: TGTGCCAGCAGACCAGGGGATTACAATGAGCAGTTCTTC.

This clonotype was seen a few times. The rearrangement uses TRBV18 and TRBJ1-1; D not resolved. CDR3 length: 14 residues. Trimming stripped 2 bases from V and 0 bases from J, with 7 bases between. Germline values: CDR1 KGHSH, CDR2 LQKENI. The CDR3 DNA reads TGTGCCAGCTCACCAGTAGAAATGAACACTGAAGCTTTCTTT. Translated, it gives CASSPVEMNTEAFF.

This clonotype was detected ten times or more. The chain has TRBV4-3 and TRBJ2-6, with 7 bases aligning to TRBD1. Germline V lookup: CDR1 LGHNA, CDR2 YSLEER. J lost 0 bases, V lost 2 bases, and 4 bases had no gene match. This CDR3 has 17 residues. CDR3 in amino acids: CASSQTGDLSGANVLTF. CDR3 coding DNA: TGCGCCAGCAGCCAAACAGGGGATCTCTCTGGGGCCAACGTCCTGACTTTC.